This T cell receptor beta chain appears in the sequencing data of a study of early T cells in non-severe SARS-CoV-2 infection. Study outcomes and limitations: VDJdb matches were skewed toward anti-spike CD8 T cell responses.

Trimming shortened V by 5 bases and J by 2 bases, and 7 bases separated the two germline ends. Looked up from germline, CDR1 is SGHVS and CDR2 is FQNEAQ. CDR3 length: 12 amino acids. TCRdb recomputed calls from the 5' RACE reads with MiXCR, one row per CDR3 protein. In the table there are approximately 70,000 distinct CDR3 sequences, around 12% of which are singletons. This clonotype was seen ten or more times. Antigen: not known. The material sequenced was whole blood, taken at baseline. This receptor was identified in an adult who was a healthcare worker with PCR-confirmed SARS-CoV-2 infection or an uninfected control (not recorded which). V usage is TRBV7-8 and J usage is TRBJ2-7; D gene ambiguous. CDR3 nucleotides: TGTGCCAGCAGCCCCGTCACCTACGAGCAGTACTTC. This sequence encodes CASSPVTYEQYF.